A selection of T cell receptor beta chains follows, all from one sample in a study of cytomegalovirus exposure and HLA in healthy donors. The data were produced by immunoSEQ multiplex PCR, yet TCRdb's version contains in-frame clones alone and is incomplete. Here the sample spans more than 95,000 clones, approximately 80% being singletons. The sample was PBMCs. Receptors were obtained from a male donor in good health and CMV-seronegative. The CDR3 runs from the conserved cysteine through the conserved F or W. The order of the fields is D gene, V gene, J gene, clone size, CDR3 DNA, CDR3 protein. A D gene is named only where the DNA matches it firmly. Size is stated for part of the rows, as once, few or many counts, or as a class when the clone is expanded.

NA,TRBV7-9,TRBJ1-1,NA,TGTGCCAGCATAGAGGGACTCTCCATGAACACTGAAGCTTTCTTT,CASIEGLSMNTEAFF
NA,TRBV5-5,TRBJ2-3,NA,TGTGCCAGCAGCGCAGAGGGCGCAGATACGCAGTATTTT,CASSAEGADTQYF
NA,TRBV5-5,TRBJ1-5,NA,TGTGCCAGCAGTCGAGGTTCCAATCAGCCCCAGCATTTT,CASSRGSNQPQHF
NA,TRBV27,TRBJ1-4,once,TGTGCCAGCGGTAGACCGAGGACAGCCGAAAAACTGTTTTTT,CASGRPRTAEKLFF
NA,TRBV10-3,TRBJ1-2,NA,TGTGCCATCAGTGAGTCGATGGACCCCGCGGGGGGCTACACCTTC,CAISESMDPAGGYTF
TRBD1,TRBV7-8,TRBJ2-5,NA,TGTGCCAGCAGCTCCCCCCGGGACAGGGGGCCCGAGGAGACCCAGTACTTC,CASSSPRDRGPEETQYF
TRBD2,TRBV9,TRBJ2-3,NA,TGTGCCAGCAGCGTACTTCCAGCGGGAGAAGATACGCAGTATTTT,CASSVLPAGEDTQYF
NA,TRBV21-1,TRBJ2-7,NA,TGTGCCAGCAGCATAAGGAGCTCGCGGGACAGGGCGGCCCACGAGCAGTACTTC,CASSIRSSRDRAAHEQYF
TRBD1,TRBV11-3,TRBJ1-4,NA,TGTGCCAGCAGCTTAACCACAGGGGGTAATGAAAAACTGTTTTTT,CASSLTTGGNEKLFF
NA,TRBV29-1,TRBJ1-2,NA,TGCAGCGTTCAACCTCACACGCCGGAGAACTATGGCTACACCTTC,CSVQPHTPENYGYTF
NA,TRBV19,TRBJ1-2,NA,TGTGCCAGTAGTAAGACAGTTAACTATGGCTACACCTTC,CASSKTVNYGYTF
TRBD2,TRBV4-2,TRBJ2-1,NA,TGTGCCAGCAGCCAAGATAGGGCGGGAGGGTTGTTCTTC,CASSQDRAGGLFF
TRBD1,TRBV5-1,TRBJ2-5,NA,TGCGCCAGCAGCCCCGGACAGGTTTTCCAAGAGACCCAGTACTTC,CASSPGQVFQETQYF
NA,TRBV6-1,TRBJ2-5,NA,TGTGCCAGCAGTGAGGGGGACAATTTCTCTACCCAGTACTTC,CASSEGDNFSTQYF
TRBD2,TRBV4-1,TRBJ2-5,NA,TGCGCCAGCAGCCATCATGGACTAGCGGGAGGGGGTCAAGAGACCCAGTACTTC,CASSHHGLAGGGQETQYF
TRBD1,TRBV6-6,TRBJ2-7,NA,TGTGCCAGCAGTGTCCGACAGGGGCGGGCAGGCGAGCAGTACTTC,CASSVRQGRAGEQYF
TRBD1,TRBV11-3,TRBJ2-1,NA,TGTGCCAGCAGCCCCCGGGACAGGGGGGACAATGAGCAGTTCTTC,CASSPRDRGDNEQFF
NA,TRBV14,TRBJ2-1,NA,TGTGCCAGCAGCCCGTCACAGGGCACCGTCTACAATGAGCAGTTCTTC,CASSPSQGTVYNEQFF
NA,TRBV4-1,TRBJ2-3,NA,TGCGCCAGCAGCCAAGATCGGGGGACAGATACGCAGTATTTT,CASSQDRGTDTQYF
TRBD1,TRBV6-5,TRBJ2-5,NA,TGTGCCAGCTCCCGGGACAGGCAAGAGACCCAGTACTTC,CASSRDRQETQYF
NA,TRBV30,TRBJ2-7,NA,TGTGCCTCTTCACAGGGACACGAGCAGTACTTC,CASSQGHEQYF
NA,TRBV27,TRBJ2-1,NA,TGTGCCACTTCGGACTTCTACAATGAGCAGTTCTTC,CATSDFYNEQFF
NA,TRBV9,TRBJ1-3,NA,TGTGCCAGCAGCCCGGCAGGACAGAGCTCTGGAAACACCATATATTTT,CASSPAGQSSGNTIYF
TRBD1,TRBV4-1,TRBJ1-4,few,TGCGCCAGCAGCCAAGATGCGGGCAGGACAGGGGGGGAAAAACTGTTTTTT,CASSQDAGRTGGEKLFF
TRBD2,TRBV4-2,TRBJ2-1,NA,TGTGCCAGCAGCGGTAGCGGGACGGGATATGAGCAGTTCTTC,CASSGSGTGYEQFF
NA,TRBV6-1,TRBJ2-7,NA,TGTGCCAGCAGTGTACTACATTTATCAGACTACGAGCAGTACTTC,CASSVLHLSDYEQYF
TRBD1,TRBV13,TRBJ1-2,NA,TGTGCCAGCAGCTTGGAGGGACAGGGAATAGGGTATGGCTACACCTTC,CASSLEGQGIGYGYTF
NA,TRBV7-9,TRBJ1-1,NA,TGTGCCAGAAGCTGGGCGGGGTGCATGAACACTGAAGCTTTCTTT,CARSWAGCMNTEAFF
TRBD1,TRBV11-3,TRBJ2-1,NA,TGTGCCAGCAGCTTACAGGGGGCGAATGAGCAGTTCTTC,CASSLQGANEQFF
NA,TRBV28,TRBJ1-4,NA,TGTGCCAGCAGTGCCCGGAGCACAGGGATTGAAAAACTGTTTTTT,CASSARSTGIEKLFF
TRBD1,TRBV4-1,TRBJ1-4,NA,TGCGCCAGCAGGGTCCAGGGGGGCGCGGTAGAAAAACTGTTTTTT,CASRVQGGAVEKLFF
TRBD2,TRBV7-2,TRBJ2-7,NA,TGTGCCAGCAGCGGTTGGCGGGAGGGCGAGCAGTACTTC,CASSGWREGEQYF
NA,TRBV6-1,TRBJ1-2,NA,TGTGCCAGCAGTGTTTGGGACTCCTATGGCTACACCTTC,CASSVWDSYGYTF
NA,TRBV10-2,TRBJ1-2,NA,TGCGCCAGCAGCCCAGGCGGGAGAATAAGTGGCTACACCTTC,CASSPGGRISGYTF
TRBD1,TRBV28,TRBJ2-7,NA,TGTGCCAGCAGTTTGACAGGGGGCCTAACCTACGAGCAGTACTTC,CASSLTGGLTYEQYF
NA,TRBV7-9,TRBJ2-1,few,TGTGCCAGCACACACCGGGAAAGTGAGCAGTTCTTC,CASTHRESEQFF
NA,TRBV4-1,TRBJ2-7,NA,TGCGCCAGCAGCCAGGTAGCGGTAACCTACTACGAGCAGTACTTC,CASSQVAVTYYEQYF
NA,TRBV30,TRBJ2-5,few,TGTGCCTGGAACACAAGGGGGGGCGAGGAGACCCAGTACTTC,CAWNTRGGEETQYF
TRBD2,TRBV27,TRBJ2-7,NA,TGTGCCAGCAGTTCCCGACTAGCGGGAGGTTACGAGCAGTACTTC,CASSSRLAGGYEQYF
TRBD2,TRBV5-1,TRBJ2-1,NA,TGCGCCAGCAGACTAGCGGGAGATGAGCAGTTCTTC,CASRLAGDEQFF
NA,TRBV10-3,TRBJ2-3,NA,TGTGCCATCAGTGAGCCCCGCGGGACGGCCACAGATACGCAGTATTTT,CAISEPRGTATDTQYF
NA,TRBV29-1,TRBJ1-1,few,TGCAGCACCTCCCCGAGGTTGAACACTGAAGCTTTCTTT,CSTSPRLNTEAFF
NA,TRBV6-6,TRBJ1-4,NA,TGTGCCAGCAGTTACGGTTTGACAGCAACTAATGAAAAACTGTTTTTT,CASSYGLTATNEKLFF
NA,TRBV27,TRBJ1-2,NA,TGTGCCAGCAGTTTATCGGGGGGTCGGGGCTACACCTTC,CASSLSGGRGYTF
NA,TRBV28,TRBJ2-7,NA,TGTGCCAGCACCTCTAACCGACAGGCGACCTACGAGCAGTACTTC,CASTSNRQATYEQYF
NA,TRBV12-5,TRBJ2-3,NA,TGTGCTAGTGGTTCGGGATTTGTCGGCACAGATACGCAGTATTTT,CASGSGFVGTDTQYF
NA,TRBV6-5,TRBJ2-7,NA,TGTGCCAGCAGCCCCGCCGTAGGGGGCGAGCAGTACTTC,CASSPAVGGEQYF
TRBD1,TRBV5-1,TRBJ1-2,NA,TGCGCCAGCAGCTCGGACAGGGCCAATGGCTACACCTTC,CASSSDRANGYTF
TRBD2,TRBV6-5,TRBJ2-2,NA,TGTGCCAGCAGTTTCCTAGCGGAGGACAACACCGGGGAGCTGTTTTTT,CASSFLAEDNTGELFF
NA,TRBV30,TRBJ2-6,NA,TGTGCCTGGAGTGCAGGGACAGGGGCCAACGTCCTGACTTTC,CAWSAGTGANVLTF
TRBD1,TRBV5-1,TRBJ1-1,few,TGCGCCAGCAGACTGACAGGGGGCGCGTGGGACACTGAAGCTTTCTTT,CASRLTGGAWDTEAFF
NA,TRBV7-9,TRBJ2-7,NA,TGTGCCAGCAGCTCCCGGGACAAGAGCTCCTACGAGCAGTACTTC,CASSSRDKSSYEQYF
TRBD2,TRBV18,TRBJ2-1,NA,TGTGCCAGCTCACCGGGACTAGCGGGAAGGGGAGAGCAGTTCTTC,CASSPGLAGRGEQFF